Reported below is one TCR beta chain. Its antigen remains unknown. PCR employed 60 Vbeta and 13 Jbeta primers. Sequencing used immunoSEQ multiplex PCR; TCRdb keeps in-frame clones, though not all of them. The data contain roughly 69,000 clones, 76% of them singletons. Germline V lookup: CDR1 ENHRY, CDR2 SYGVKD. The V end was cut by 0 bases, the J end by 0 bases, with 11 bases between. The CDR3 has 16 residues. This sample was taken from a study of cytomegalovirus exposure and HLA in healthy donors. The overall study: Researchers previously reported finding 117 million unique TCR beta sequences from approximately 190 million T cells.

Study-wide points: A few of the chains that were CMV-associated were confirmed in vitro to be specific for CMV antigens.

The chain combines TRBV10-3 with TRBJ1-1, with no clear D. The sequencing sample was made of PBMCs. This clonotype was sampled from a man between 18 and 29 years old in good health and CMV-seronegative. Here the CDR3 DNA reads TGTGCCATCAGTGAGTCACGGGATCTAATGAACACTGAAGCTTTCTTT. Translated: CAISESRDLMNTEAFF.